Presented here are 11 T cell receptor beta chains from one specimen sequenced in a study of blood T cell repertoires in COVID-19. Libraries were prepared by immunoSEQ multiplex PCR; TCRdb keeps only in-frame clonotypes and omits some of them. Of a few hundred thousand clones listed, around 75% are singletons. Material: peripheral blood. The receptors stem from a human donor in a cohort sampled during active COVID-19.

The V gene is TRBV15, the J gene TRBJ1-4, with D perhaps TRBD1 (6 bases). The CDR3 sequence is 16 residues long. The germline gives CDR1 LNHNV, CDR2 YYDKDF (reference sequence). Trimming shortened V by 3 bases and J by 6 bases, and 17 bases separated the two germline ends. CDR3 amino acids: CATSRGTGTLDEKLFF. CDR3 sequence (DNA): TGTGCCACCAGCAGGGGGACCGGGACACTCGATGAAAAACTGTTTTTT.

This chain uses TRBV7-9 with TRBJ1-2; 10 bases match TRBD1. Per the germline V gene, CDR1 is SEHNR and CDR2 is FQNEAQ (reference sequence). The CDR3 runs 16 residues. Germline trimming cut 8 bases from V and 4 bases from J; bases unmatched to any gene: 13. The CDR3 region has the DNA TGTGCCAGCGGCCGGGACAGGGGTGTTGGAGGCTATGGCTACACCTTC. It codes for CASGRDRGVGGYGYTF.

CDR3 coding DNA: TGTGCCAGCAGCTTAGAACCGGGTGGCTATGGCTACACCTTC. Its protein product is CASSLEPGGYGYTF. J is TRBJ1-2 and V is TRBV11-2; D gene uncertain. V lost 0 bases and J 4 bases, leaving 9 bases between the germline ends. Germline V CDR1 and CDR2: SGHAT, FQNNGV. The length of the CDR3 is 14 residues.

This clone was counted only a few times. In DNA form, the CDR3 reads TGCGCCAGCAGCCAAGACGACGGGGGGCGCACAGATACGCAGTATTTT. As protein: CASSQDDGGRTDTQYF. The chain carries TRBV4-3 and TRBJ2-3; a possible D gene is TRBD2 (7 bases). From germline, CDR1 is LGHNA and CDR2 YSLEER. Trimming took off 0 bases at V and 1 base at J, with 11 bases between the two ends. The CDR3 consists of 16 residues.

The rearrangement links TRBV5-4 to TRBJ2-3, with TRBD2 as a possible D gene (6 bases). From germline, CDR1 is SGHNT and CDR2 YYREEE (reference sequence). V lost 7 bases to trimming and J lost 0 bases, with 15 bases between them. This CDR3 contains 15 residues. CDR3 DNA: TGTGCCAGCGCCCCTAGGCGGGGAAGCACAGATACGCAGTATTTT. This encodes CASAPRRGSTDTQYF.

The chain couples TRBV28 to TRBJ1-2; perhaps TRBD1 as D (6 bases). The CDR3 is 17 amino acids. Germline loops: CDR1 MDHEN, CDR2 SYDVKM. V was clipped by 10 bases and J by 0 bases, with 24 bases between them. The CDR3 is CATSPSLPDSSNYGYTF. CDR3 coding DNA: TGTGCCACCTCTCCCTCCCTCCCGGACAGCTCTAACTATGGCTACACCTTC.

The chain couples TRBV3-1 (or the pseudogene TRBV3-2) to TRBJ2-5; no reliable D call. Trimming took off 2 bases at V and 8 bases at J, with 6 bases between the two ends. The germline V gene encodes CDR1 LGHDT and CDR2 YNNKEL (reference sequence). The CDR3 loop spans 11 amino acids. The DNA of the CDR3 is TGTGCCAGCAGCCAATTAATAACCCAGTACTTC. Translating it yields CASSQLITQYF.

This chain connects TRBV28 to TRBJ2-6, with D perhaps matching TRBD1 (5 bases). There are 17 residues in the CDR3. Between the trimmed V and J ends, which lost 5 bases and 2 bases, there was a span of 16 bases. Germline V gives CDR1 MDHEN, CDR2 SYDVKM. The CDR3 sequence: CASSPPLGRTGANVLTF. As DNA, the CDR3 is TGTGCCAGCAGTCCCCCGCTGGGGCGAACTGGGGCCAACGTCCTGACTTTC.

CDR3 region: CASSLARDTGELFF. As DNA, the CDR3 is TGTGCCAGCAGCTTAGCTAGAGACACCGGGGAGCTGTTTTTT. The chain carries TRBV7-2 and TRBJ2-2; no definite D call. This CDR3 is 14 amino acids long. CDR1 SGHTA and CDR2 FQGNSA come from the germline V gene. V lost 0 bases and J 3 bases, leaving 5 bases between the germline ends.

The J gene is TRBJ2-2, the V gene TRBV28; a possible D gene is TRBD2 (6 bases). CDR3 length equals 13 residues. Looked up from germline, CDR1 is MDHEN and CDR2 is SYDVKM. Trimming removed 3 bases at V and 11 bases at J, with 13 bases between. The CDR3 bases are TGTGCCAGCAGTTTTGTAGGGAGGTTCGAGCTGTTTTTT. The encoded protein is CASSFVGRFELFF.

The chain links TRBV28 to TRBJ2-7, with TRBD1 identical over 7 bases. After removal of 5 bases from V and 5 bases from J, the junction contained 9 bases not matched to a gene. Germline lookup yields CDR1 MDHEN and CDR2 SYDVKM. The CDR3 runs 14 residues. The CDR3 is CASSRPGQLDEQYF. In DNA, the CDR3 is TGTGCCAGCAGTAGACCGGGACAGTTGGACGAGCAGTACTTC. Using reference TRBV28 and TRBJ2-7 for the parts outside the CDR3, the full variable domain is DVKVTQSSRYLVKRTGEKVFLECVQDMDHENMFWYRQDPGLGLRLIYFSYDVKMKEKGDIPEGYSVSREKKERFSLILESASTNQTSMYLCASSRPGQLDEQYFGPGTRLTVT.